These 32 T cell receptor beta chains share one sample of origin, sequenced in a study of PD-1 blockade in mismatch repair-deficient tumors (dated by TCRdb to the late 2010s). The library relied on the immunoSEQ multiplex PCR assay. The clones in this table, taken by TCRdb from immuneACCESS, are in-frame only. Not every clone is retained; where verified, under half of the shortfall comes from an unresolved V gene, and the cause of the rest is unknown. This sample gives some 110,000 clones in total; roughly 80% of them show up just once. The biggest ten clones account for roughly 4.8% of the sample. This specimen was peripheral blood, taken roughly 60 weeks after starting pembrolizumab. The source of these receptors is an adult with mismatch repair-deficient cancer.

Remarks on this clone: The identical CDR3 is also encoded by other nucleotide sequences in the sample. The J gene is TRBJ2-2, the V gene TRBV14; D is uncertain. The CDR3 extends over 14 amino acids. Germline V gene data show CDR1 as SGHDN and CDR2 as FVKESK. The germline V and J ends were trimmed by 4 bases and 5 bases, with 11 bases remaining between them. The CDR3 DNA reads TGTGCCAGCAGCCTACAGCTAGATACCGGGGAGCTGTTTTTT. Encoded protein: CASSLQLDTGELFF.

The J gene is TRBJ2-3, the V gene TRBV5-1; weak D call: TRBD2 (6 bases). The CDR3 loop spans 15 amino acids. The germline CDR1 and CDR2 sequences are SGHRS and YFSETQ. Trimming took off 3 bases at V and 1 base at J, with 12 bases between the two ends. CDR3 nucleotides: TGCGCCAGCAGCTCATGGAGGGCCGGCACAGATACGCAGTATTTT. Encoded protein: CASSSWRAGTDTQYF.

The chain combines TRBV6-1 with TRBJ2-7; TRBD2 aligns across 7 bases. The CDR3 has 13 amino acids. The J segment lost 0 bases and the V segment lost 7 bases, leaving 3 bases of the junction unmatched. The germline V gene has CDR1 MNHNS and CDR2 SASEGT. CDR3 in DNA: TGTGCCAGCAATGGCGGGGGCTCCTACGAGCAGTACTTC. This gives the protein CASNGGGSYEQYF.

The chain links TRBV27 to TRBJ2-5, with TRBD2 as a possible D gene (5 bases). V gave up 6 bases and J gave up 5 bases, with 19 bases separating them. In germline, CDR1 is MNHEY, CDR2 SMNVEV (reference sequence). The CDR3 spans 15 residues. The CDR3 DNA reads as TGTGCCAGCAGCTTTTCGGACTCCGGGTGGGAGACCCAGTACTTC. Its protein is CASSFSDSGWETQYF.

This chain joins TRBV28 and TRBJ2-2; the match to TRBD2 covers 13 bases. Per germline, CDR1 MDHEN and CDR2 SYDVKM. The V segment lost 4 bases and the J segment 5 bases; nucleotides outside the gene matches: 1. This CDR3 has 15 residues. In DNA form, the CDR3 reads TGTGCCAGCAGTTCACTAGCGGGAGGGACCGGGGAGCTGTTTTTT. Its translation: CASSSLAGGTGELFF.

V usage is TRBV18 and J usage is TRBJ1-1; possible D gene TRBD1, 6 bases. The CDR3 covers 14 residues. V shed 5 bases and J shed 3 bases, with 13 bases lying between them. Looked up from germline, CDR1 is KGHSH and CDR2 is LQKENI. CDR3 bases: TGTGCCAGCTCATACGGGGGGGCGGACACTGAAGCTTTCTTT. Residues: CASSYGGADTEAFF.

This clone occurred many times. CDR3: CASSQDRTAYSNQPQHF. DNA of the CDR3: TGCGCCAGCAGCCAAGATAGAACAGCTTATAGCAATCAGCCCCAGCATTTT. V is TRBV4-1 and J is TRBJ1-5; D remains ambiguous. The CDR3 is made up of 17 amino acids. Germline CDR1 and CDR2: MGHRA and YSYEKL. V lost 0 bases, J lost 0 bases, and 12 bases lay in between.

The chain employs TRBV4-1 and TRBJ2-5; D may be TRBD1 (5 bases). Trimming took 0 bases from V and 5 from J, leaving 13 bases between them. Germline V gives CDR1 MGHRA, CDR2 YSYEKL. The CDR3 is 15 residues long. The CDR3 DNA reads TGCGCCAGCAGCCAAGAGCCAGGGAAATTTGAGACCCAGTACTTC. This sequence encodes CASSQEPGKFETQYF.

This chain joins TRBV18 and TRBJ1-1; 8 bases match TRBD1. V lost 4 bases and J lost 3; bases outside the gene matches: 7. The CDR3 length is 15 residues. Germline V gene lookup returns CDR1 KGHSH and CDR2 LQKENI. CDR3 sequence: CASSLGQGADTEAFF. The CDR3 DNA reads as TGTGCCAGCTCACTGGGCCAGGGGGCGGACACTGAAGCTTTCTTT.

This rearrangement joins TRBV30 to TRBJ2-7; 9 bases fit TRBD2. The germline gives CDR1 GTSNPN, CDR2 SVGIG (reference sequence). V lost 2 bases to trimming and J lost 5 bases; unmatched junction nucleotides: 7. The CDR3 has 14 amino acids. The CDR3 here is CAWSLAGLPNEQYF. In DNA, the CDR3 is TGTGCCTGGAGTCTAGCGGGACTACCTAACGAGCAGTACTTC.

The V and J genes are TRBV11-2 and TRBJ2-7; 11 positions match TRBD2. The length of the CDR3 is 15 residues. V shed 1 base and J 1 base; nucleotides not matched to a gene: 0. Germline CDR1 SGHAT, CDR2 FQNNGV. CDR3 nucleotide sequence: TGTGCCAGCAGCTTAGCTAGCGGGAGGTCCTACGAGCAGTACTTC. Translating gives CASSLASGRSYEQYF.

This clone is labeled as medium-sized. V gene TRBV5-5 combines with J gene TRBJ2-7; D remains unclear. Trimming shortened V by 4 bases and J by 6 bases, and 11 bases separated the two germline ends. CDR3 size: 12 residues. CDR1 is SGHKS, CDR2 YYEKEE, per germline (reference sequence). Here the CDR3 reads CASSADGREQYF. CDR3 nucleotides: TGTGCCAGCAGCGCCGACGGGCGCGAGCAGTACTTC.

V and J are TRBV30 and TRBJ2-3; the match to TRBD2 covers 10 bases. Germline CDR1 and CDR2: GTSNPN and SVGIG (reference sequence). V lost 4 bases to trimming and J lost 8 bases; unmatched junction nucleotides: 12. The CDR3 sequence is 15 residues long. The CDR3 spells CAWTPKAGGPVTQYF. For the CDR3, the DNA is TGTGCCTGGACCCCGAAAGCGGGAGGGCCAGTTACGCAGTATTTT.

The chain carries TRBV7-9 and TRBJ2-1; 12 positions match TRBD2. Per germline, CDR1 SEHNR and CDR2 FQNEAQ (reference sequence). The junction had 6 bases not matched to a gene; V was cut back by 0 bases and J by 6 bases. This CDR3 is built from 17 residues. The CDR3 reads CASSLALPSGRANEQFF. CDR3 nucleotides: TGTGCCAGCAGCTTAGCCCTACCTAGCGGGAGGGCCAATGAGCAGTTCTTC.

The V gene is TRBV25-1, the J gene TRBJ1-2, with TRBD1 as a possible D gene (5 bases). There are 15 residues in the CDR3. V was clipped by 1 base and J by 6 bases, with 15 bases between them. Germline CDR1 MGHDK, CDR2 SYGVNS. This CDR3 is CASSELAVREDGYTF. The CDR3 DNA follows: TGTGCCAGCAGTGAATTGGCCGTCAGGGAGGATGGCTACACCTTC.

This chain joins TRBV7-9 and TRBJ1-1, with TRBD1 as a possible D gene (6 bases). Germline CDR1 and CDR2: SEHNR and FQNEAQ (reference sequence). This CDR3 is 14 amino acids long. The ends were cut back, 5 bases at V and 4 bases at J, with 14 bases in the middle. The chain's CDR3 is CASSATRGGTEAFF. The CDR3 nucleotides read TGTGCCAGCAGCGCAACCAGGGGAGGCACTGAAGCTTTCTTT.

The V call is TRBV27, the J call TRBJ1-5; possible D gene TRBD1, 6 bases. Trimming removed 2 bases from V and 4 bases from J, with 12 bases in between. Per the germline V gene, CDR1 is MNHEY and CDR2 is SMNVEV (reference sequence). The CDR3 extends over 15 amino acids. The CDR3 reads CASSLESGVNQPQHF. CDR3 sequence (DNA): TGTGCCAGCAGTTTAGAGTCAGGGGTAAATCAGCCCCAGCATTTT.

This clone was found once. In nucleotides, the CDR3 is TGTGCCAGCAGCCCCGGACTAGCGGGAGGGCCGCGTGAGCAGTTCTTC. This encodes CASSPGLAGGPREQFF. The V call is TRBV5-5, the J call TRBJ2-1, with 15 nucleotides matching TRBD2. J gave up 9 bases and V 4 bases, and 8 bases lay outside the gene matches. This CDR3 has 16 amino acids. CDR1 is SGHKS, CDR2 YYEKEE, per germline (reference sequence).

This clone was seen a single time. The CDR3 here is CASGFTRQGESSDEQFF. The CDR3 DNA reads as TGTGCTAGTGGTTTCACCAGACAGGGGGAGAGTAGTGATGAGCAGTTCTTC. The rearrangement joins TRBV12-5 to TRBJ2-1; 9 bases line up with TRBD1. Losses at the gene ends were 3 bases for V and 8 bases for J; bases not matched to a gene: 14. CDR1 and CDR2 from the germline V gene are LGHNT and FRNRAP. This CDR3 region has 17 residues.

This clone was counted only a few times. Other DNA sequences in this specimen translate into the identical CDR3. The chain couples TRBV19 to TRBJ2-6; D is uncertain. Germline-derived CDR1 and CDR2 are LNHDA and SQIVND (reference sequence). The CDR3 is 15 residues long. V lost 2 bases, J lost 1 base, and 6 bases lay in between. CDR3 in amino acids: CASSITGSGANVLTF. CDR3 sequence (DNA): TGTGCCAGTAGTATAACTGGGTCTGGGGCCAACGTCCTGACTTTC. Full variable domain (missing parts from reference TRBV19 and TRBJ2-6): DGGITQSPKYLFRKEGQNVTLSCEQNLNHDAMYWYRQDPGQGLRLIYYSQIVNDFQKGDIAEGYSVSREKKESFPLTVTSAQKNPTAFYLCASSITGSGANVLTFGAGSRLTVL.

This clone has a single count. The V call is TRBV11-3, the J call TRBJ1-2; TRBD1 might be the D (5 bases). This CDR3 has 16 residues. Germline CDR1 reads SGHNT; CDR2 reads YENEEA. The V end lost 6 bases, the J end lost 0 bases, and 17 bases lay between the germline ends. The CDR3 DNA reads TGTGCCAGCAGTTTGATCGGGGGAACAGCTAACTATGGCTACACCTTC. This translates into CASSLIGGTANYGYTF.

The sample holds one count of this clone. The chain joins TRBV27 to TRBJ2-2, with D perhaps matching TRBD1 or TRBD2 (5 bases each). The V gene lost 6 bases and the J gene lost 4 bases, with 12 bases spanning the gap. The CDR3 sequence is 14 residues long. In germline, CDR1 is MNHEY, CDR2 SMNVEV (reference sequence). The CDR3: CASSRRDATGELFF. CDR3 coding DNA: TGTGCCAGCAGCCGCCGGGACGCCACCGGGGAGCTGTTTTTT.

The chain carries TRBV5-4 and TRBJ2-7, with D tentatively TRBD2 (6 bases). Germline V lookup: CDR1 SGHNT, CDR2 YYREEE (reference sequence). This CDR3 contains 15 residues. Trimming left V 4 bases short and J 0 bases short, with 14 bases between. CDR3 region: CASSGGTQPSYEQYF. CDR3 nucleotide sequence: TGTGCCAGCAGCGGGGGGACGCAGCCCTCCTACGAGCAGTACTTC.

The rearrangement links TRBV5-1 to TRBJ2-2; D is perhaps TRBD1 (5 bases). The CDR3 covers 15 residues. Germline CDR1 reads SGHRS; CDR2 reads YFSETQ. V lost 0 bases and J 5 bases, leaving 11 bases between the germline ends. DNA of the CDR3: TGCGCCAGCAGCTTGGCAGGGTTAGGGACCGGGGAGCTGTTTTTT. Its protein is CASSLAGLGTGELFF.

This clone has just a few counts. The CDR3 loop reads CASSLDRTSGRDQETQYF. Here the CDR3 DNA reads TGTGCCAGCAGCTTGGACAGAACTAGCGGGAGGGACCAAGAGACCCAGTACTTC. The J gene is TRBJ2-5, the V gene TRBV7-8; 13 nucleotides agree with TRBD2. V lost 3 bases, J lost 0 bases, and 7 bases stayed unmatched. CDR1 is SGHVS, CDR2 FQNEAQ, per germline. The CDR3 contains 18 residues.

This chain joins TRBV27 and TRBJ2-6; possible D gene TRBD2, 5 bases. V was shortened by 6 bases and J by 0 bases, with 6 bases between the two germline ends. Germline CDR1 and CDR2: MNHEY and SMNVEV (reference sequence). The CDR3 runs 14 residues. In DNA form, the CDR3 reads TGTGCCAGCAGGCGGGCCTCTGGGGCCAACGTCCTGACTTTC. It is translated as CASRRASGANVLTF.

The chain uses TRBV9 and TRBJ2-2; 9 nucleotides line up with TRBD2. With V trimmed by 0 bases and J by 3 bases, 12 bases remained unmatched. Germline CDR1 is SGDLS and CDR2 is YYNGEE. The CDR3 consists of 19 residues. The CDR3 bases are TGTGCCAGCAGCGTAGCTACTTGGCCGCGGGAGGGCGACACCGGGGAGCTGTTTTTT. Translated, it gives CASSVATWPREGDTGELFF.

V usage is TRBV18 and J usage is TRBJ2-7; unclear D gene. The V gene lost 1 base and the J gene lost 7 bases, with 8 bases spanning the gap. From germline, CDR1 is KGHSH and CDR2 LQKENI. The CDR3 is made up of 12 amino acids. Here the CDR3 reads CASSPQLREQYF. CDR3 DNA: TGTGCCAGCTCACCACAGTTACGAGAGCAGTACTTC.

The V call is TRBV6-1, the J call TRBJ2-7; a weak D match, TRBD2 (6 bases). The J call may be in error: the DNA end matches TRBJ2-1 better. The CDR3 runs to 15 residues. Germline V lookup: CDR1 MNHNS, CDR2 SASEGT. The chain's CDR3 is CASSEQRASYNEQFF. CDR3 bases: TGTGCCAGCAGTGAGCAGCGGGCCTCCTACAATGAGCAGTTCTTC.

The chain is built from TRBV6-5 and TRBJ1-1; D is undetermined. Deletions cut 9 bases from V and 4 bases from J, with 9 bases between. CDR1 is MNHEY, CDR2 SVGAGI, per germline. The CDR3 consists of 11 residues. CDR3 in amino acids: CASIRSTEAFF. Here the CDR3 DNA reads TGTGCCAGTATAAGATCCACTGAAGCTTTCTTT.

This chain connects TRBV11-1 to TRBJ2-3; TRBD1 might be the D (6 bases). CDR3 size: 15 residues. Germline values: CDR1 SGHAT, CDR2 FQDESV (reference sequence). V lost 5 bases and J 4 bases, leaving 16 bases between the germline ends. The CDR3 coding sequence is TGTGCCAGCAGCCCACTACAGGGATGGGCAGATACGCAGTATTTT. This sequence encodes CASSPLQGWADTQYF.

The chain employs TRBV2 and TRBJ2-4; the match to TRBD2 covers 15 bases. J gave up 2 bases and V 1 base, and 6 bases lay outside the gene matches. Looked up from germline, CDR1 is SNHLY and CDR2 is FYNNEI. The CDR3 runs 19 residues. The CDR3 region is CASSEGTSGRAATKNIQYF. CDR3 nucleotide sequence: TGTGCCAGCAGTGAAGGGACTAGCGGGAGGGCCGCGACCAAAAACATTCAGTACTTC. The whole variable domain, remainder taken from reference TRBV2 and TRBJ2-4, is EPEVTQTPSHQVTQMGQEVILRCVPISNHLYFYWYRQILGQKVEFLVSFYNNEISEKSEIFDDQFSVERPDGSNFTLKIRSTKLEDSAMYFCASSEGTSGRAATKNIQYFGAGTRLSVL.